This is a list of T cell receptor beta chains from one sample in a study of cytomegalovirus exposure and HLA in healthy donors. The table came from immunoSEQ multiplex PCR; TCRdb's copy has only in-frame clones and leaves some out. The profile shows roughly 350,000 clones, roughly 88% of them singletons. Sequenced material: PBMCs. The receptors originated from a woman between 18 and 29 years old in good health and CMV-seronegative. CDR3s include the opening cysteine and the closing phenylalanine or tryptophan. The order of the fields is J gene, V gene, D gene, clone size, CDR3 protein, CDR3 DNA. The D gene is left open where the match is weak. Some rows mark clone size as missing; the rest say once, few, many or name a class of expanded clone.

J gene: TRBJ2-5
V gene: TRBV10-3
D gene: .
clone size: .
CDR3 protein: CAIRGGPRVTQYF
CDR3 DNA: TGTGCCATCAGGGGGGGTCCTCGAGTGACCCAGTACTTC

J gene: TRBJ1-4
V gene: TRBV28
D gene: .
clone size: .
CDR3 protein: CASSTSSRGEKLFF
CDR3 DNA: TGTGCCAGCTCTACGTCCTCCCGAGGTGAAAAACTGTTTTTT

J gene: TRBJ1-2
V gene: TRBV6-6
D gene: .
clone size: .
CDR3 protein: CASSSPQLLVTF
CDR3 DNA: TGTGCCAGCAGCTCCCCTCAGCTTCTAGTGACCTTC

J gene: TRBJ2-7
V gene: TRBV5-4
D gene: .
clone size: .
CDR3 protein: CASSPGGGNEQYF
CDR3 DNA: TGTGCCAGCAGCCCCGGTGGAGGTAACGAGCAGTACTTC

J gene: TRBJ1-1
V gene: TRBV18
D gene: .
clone size: .
CDR3 protein: CASSPYRDTEAFF
CDR3 DNA: TGTGCCAGCTCACCGTACAGGGATACTGAAGCTTTCTTT

J gene: TRBJ2-7
V gene: TRBV7-9
D gene: TRBD1
clone size: .
CDR3 protein: CASSSSNETGDYEQYF
CDR3 DNA: TGTGCCAGCAGTTCCTCCAACGAGACAGGGGACTACGAGCAGTACTTC

J gene: TRBJ1-4
V gene: TRBV9
D gene: .
clone size: .
CDR3 protein: CASTPGGRVDRGEKLFF
CDR3 DNA: TGTGCCAGCACCCCCGGAGGCCGGGTGGATCGAGGGGAAAAACTGTTTTTT

J gene: TRBJ2-3
V gene: TRBV25-1
D gene: TRBD1
clone size: .
CDR3 protein: CASSPRGQGTDTQYF
CDR3 DNA: TGTGCCAGCAGTCCCCGGGGACAGGGCACAGATACGCAGTATTTT

J gene: TRBJ2-5
V gene: TRBV5-1
D gene: .
clone size: .
CDR3 protein: CASSSLTDTQETQYF
CDR3 DNA: TGCGCCAGCAGCTCTCTGACAGACACTCAAGAGACCCAGTACTTC

J gene: TRBJ2-1
V gene: TRBV6-6
D gene: .
clone size: .
CDR3 protein: CASSYSGGAEQFF
CDR3 DNA: TGTGCCAGCAGTTACTCGGGCGGGGCCGAGCAGTTCTTC

J gene: TRBJ1-1
V gene: TRBV5-4
D gene: .
clone size: .
CDR3 protein: CASSLEGRLNTEAFF
CDR3 DNA: TGTGCCAGCAGCTTGGAGGGGCGTCTGAACACTGAAGCTTTCTTT

J gene: TRBJ2-2
V gene: TRBV7-2
D gene: TRBD2
clone size: .
CDR3 protein: CASSVAGGPGELFF
CDR3 DNA: TGTGCCAGCAGCGTAGCGGGAGGTCCCGGGGAGCTGTTTTTT

J gene: TRBJ2-7
V gene: TRBV10-3
D gene: TRBD2
clone size: .
CDR3 protein: CAISQPAGDEQYF
CDR3 DNA: TGTGCCATCAGTCAACCAGCGGGAGACGAGCAGTACTTC

J gene: TRBJ1-1
V gene: TRBV9
D gene: TRBD1
clone size: .
CDR3 protein: CASSPLEGASTEAFF
CDR3 DNA: TGTGCCAGCAGCCCCCTTGAGGGGGCGAGCACTGAAGCTTTCTTT

J gene: TRBJ2-7
V gene: TRBV5-5
D gene: .
clone size: .
CDR3 protein: CASSPGLASSYEQYF
CDR3 DNA: TGTGCCAGCAGCCCAGGACTTGCCAGCTCCTACGAGCAGTACTTC

J gene: TRBJ1-1
V gene: TRBV19
D gene: .
clone size: once
CDR3 protein: CASSIDEGSTEAFF
CDR3 DNA: TGTGCCAGTAGTATCGACGAGGGAAGCACTGAAGCTTTCTTT

J gene: TRBJ1-1
V gene: TRBV18
D gene: .
clone size: .
CDR3 protein: CASSRQLNTEAFF
CDR3 DNA: TGTGCCAGCTCACGACAGCTGAACACTGAAGCTTTCTTT

J gene: TRBJ1-4
V gene: TRBV5-1
D gene: .
clone size: .
CDR3 protein: CASSSSSSSGREKLFF
CDR3 DNA: TGCGCCAGCAGCTCATCATCATCCAGCGGCCGTGAAAAACTGTTTTTT

J gene: TRBJ1-1
V gene: TRBV29-1
D gene: .
clone size: .
CDR3 protein: CSALDSGAFF
CDR3 DNA: TGCAGCGCCCTGGACAGTGGAGCTTTCTTT

J gene: TRBJ1-2
V gene: TRBV27
D gene: TRBD1
clone size: .
CDR3 protein: CASRPTGGYGYTF
CDR3 DNA: TGTGCCAGCAGACCGACAGGGGGCTATGGCTACACCTTC

J gene: TRBJ1-1
V gene: TRBV9
D gene: TRBD1
clone size: .
CDR3 protein: CASSVRQGAEAFF
CDR3 DNA: TGTGCCAGCAGCGTGCGACAGGGGGCTGAAGCTTTCTTT

J gene: TRBJ1-3
V gene: TRBV6-5
D gene: .
clone size: .
CDR3 protein: CASNLRAQTGNTIYF
CDR3 DNA: TGTGCCAGCAATTTGCGGGCACAAACTGGAAACACCATATATTTT

J gene: TRBJ2-1
V gene: TRBV2
D gene: TRBD2
clone size: once
CDR3 protein: CASSFLGGRDGGEQFF
CDR3 DNA: TGTGCCAGCAGTTTCCTTGGCGGGAGAGATGGGGGTGAGCAGTTCTTC

J gene: TRBJ2-5
V gene: TRBV4-2
D gene: TRBD1
clone size: .
CDR3 protein: CASRAGTGGEETQYF
CDR3 DNA: TGTGCCAGCAGGGCCGGGACAGGGGGCGAGGAGACCCAGTACTTC

J gene: TRBJ2-3
V gene: TRBV9
D gene: .
clone size: .
CDR3 protein: CASSLTGTGDTQYF
CDR3 DNA: TGTGCCAGCAGCCTCACAGGAACGGGAGATACGCAGTATTTT

J gene: TRBJ2-1
V gene: TRBV7-8
D gene: .
clone size: .
CDR3 protein: CASSLFEVPSYNEQFF
CDR3 DNA: TGTGCCAGCAGCTTATTCGAGGTCCCGAGCTACAATGAGCAGTTCTTC

J gene: TRBJ1-2
V gene: TRBV29-1
D gene: .
clone size: few
CDR3 protein: CSAEGQSYGYTF
CDR3 DNA: TGCAGCGCCGAAGGACAAAGCTATGGCTACACCTTC

J gene: TRBJ1-1
V gene: TRBV28
D gene: .
clone size: .
CDR3 protein: CASSPDRVLAFF
CDR3 DNA: TGTGCCAGCAGCCCAGACAGAGTCCTAGCTTTCTTT

J gene: TRBJ2-7
V gene: TRBV5-8
D gene: .
clone size: .
CDR3 protein: CASSFRTGAWEQYF
CDR3 DNA: TGTGCCAGCAGCTTCAGAACAGGCGCATGGGAGCAGTACTTC

J gene: TRBJ2-1
V gene: TRBV2
D gene: TRBD2
clone size: once
CDR3 protein: CASRELAGAHNEQFF
CDR3 DNA: TGTGCCAGCAGAGAACTAGCGGGAGCCCACAATGAGCAGTTCTTC

J gene: TRBJ1-1
V gene: TRBV7-3
D gene: TRBD1
clone size: .
CDR3 protein: CASSPDTGTGGTEAFF
CDR3 DNA: TGTGCCAGCAGCCCCGACACCGGGACAGGGGGTACTGAAGCTTTCTTT

J gene: TRBJ2-2
V gene: TRBV28
D gene: TRBD2
clone size: .
CDR3 protein: CASSLLSGRRTGELFF
CDR3 DNA: TGTGCCAGCAGTTTACTAAGCGGGAGGAGGACCGGGGAGCTGTTTTTT

J gene: TRBJ2-7
V gene: TRBV6-5
D gene: TRBD2
clone size: .
CDR3 protein: CASSYSGLAESYEQYF
CDR3 DNA: TGTGCCAGCAGTTACTCGGGACTAGCGGAATCCTACGAGCAGTACTTC

J gene: TRBJ2-2
V gene: TRBV5-4
D gene: TRBD1
clone size: .
CDR3 protein: CASTGTGVTGELFF
CDR3 DNA: TGTGCCAGCACCGGGACAGGGGTGACCGGGGAGCTGTTTTTT

J gene: TRBJ1-5
V gene: TRBV18
D gene: TRBD1
clone size: .
CDR3 protein: CASSSDRTAGPQHF
CDR3 DNA: TGTGCCAGCTCATCGGACAGGACCGCAGGGCCCCAGCATTTT

J gene: TRBJ2-1
V gene: TRBV5-1
D gene: .
clone size: .
CDR3 protein: CASSPKVGDSTYNEQFF
CDR3 DNA: TGCGCCAGCAGCCCGAAAGTGGGGGACTCAACCTACAATGAGCAGTTCTTC

J gene: TRBJ2-1
V gene: TRBV5-4
D gene: .
clone size: .
CDR3 protein: CASSYVQGLLDEQFF
CDR3 DNA: TGTGCCAGCAGCTATGTCCAGGGGTTACTCGATGAGCAGTTCTTC

J gene: TRBJ2-6
V gene: TRBV7-2
D gene: .
clone size: .
CDR3 protein: CASSLRPSDSSGANVLTF
CDR3 DNA: TGTGCCAGCAGCTTACGGCCTAGCGACAGTTCTGGGGCCAACGTCCTGACTTTC

J gene: TRBJ2-6
V gene: TRBV5-1
D gene: .
clone size: .
CDR3 protein: CASSLAGSGANVLTF
CDR3 DNA: TGCGCCAGCAGCTTGGCAGGCTCTGGGGCCAACGTCCTGACTTTC

J gene: TRBJ1-5
V gene: TRBV6-5
D gene: TRBD1
clone size: .
CDR3 protein: CARRRTGDNQPQHF
CDR3 DNA: TGTGCCAGAAGGCGGACAGGGGATAATCAGCCCCAGCATTTT

J gene: TRBJ2-3
V gene: TRBV6-5
D gene: TRBD1
clone size: .
CDR3 protein: CASRHRGLDTQYF
CDR3 DNA: TGTGCCAGCAGGCATAGGGGGCTGGATACGCAGTATTTT

J gene: TRBJ2-1
V gene: TRBV28
D gene: TRBD2
clone size: .
CDR3 protein: CASSFQREVNEQFF
CDR3 DNA: TGTGCCAGCAGTTTTCAGCGGGAGGTGAATGAGCAGTTCTTC

J gene: TRBJ2-7
V gene: TRBV7-9
D gene: .
clone size: .
CDR3 protein: CASSPFSYEQYF
CDR3 DNA: TGTGCCAGCAGCCCCTTTAGCTACGAGCAGTACTTC

J gene: TRBJ2-7
V gene: TRBV11-3
D gene: .
clone size: .
CDR3 protein: CASSRRLDGPYEQYF
CDR3 DNA: TGTGCCAGCAGCCGAAGGCTAGACGGCCCCTACGAGCAGTACTTC

J gene: TRBJ2-2
V gene: TRBV4-2
D gene: TRBD2
clone size: .
CDR3 protein: CASQASGRGGGTGELFF
CDR3 DNA: TGTGCCAGCCAGGCTAGCGGGAGGGGTGGTGGCACCGGGGAGCTGTTTTTT

J gene: TRBJ1-5
V gene: TRBV27
D gene: .
clone size: .
CDR3 protein: CASSLTQGRQPQHF
CDR3 DNA: TGTGCCAGCAGTTTAACACAGGGCAGGCAGCCCCAGCATTTT

J gene: TRBJ1-2
V gene: TRBV2
D gene: .
clone size: .
CDR3 protein: CASGEGFGGYTF
CDR3 DNA: TGTGCCAGCGGGGAAGGTTTCGGGGGCTACACCTTC

J gene: TRBJ2-7
V gene: TRBV9
D gene: .
clone size: .
CDR3 protein: CASSVANSPYEQYF
CDR3 DNA: TGTGCCAGCAGCGTAGCGAACAGTCCCTACGAGCAGTACTTC

J gene: TRBJ2-7
V gene: TRBV11-2
D gene: .
clone size: .
CDR3 protein: CASSLVAGYEQYF
CDR3 DNA: TGTGCCAGCAGCTTAGTCGCGGGGTACGAGCAGTACTTC

J gene: TRBJ2-2
V gene: TRBV7-2
D gene: TRBD1
clone size: .
CDR3 protein: CASSLRQGAGGELFF
CDR3 DNA: TGTGCCAGCAGCTTAAGACAGGGGGCAGGAGGGGAGCTGTTTTTT